Presented here are 24 T cell receptor beta chains from one specimen sequenced in a study of T-cell reconstitution after alpha-beta-depleted transplantation in children. Unique molecular identifiers featured in how the TCRbeta library was prepared. TCRdb re-called the PCR reads with MiXCR, one entry per CDR3 protein. Of about 350,000 distinct CDR3 sequences listed, approximately 12% were seen once; the top ten hold roughly 4.3%. The source material was PBMCs, sampled from the stem cell graft. The receptor set was obtained from a human donor who donated a stem cell graft to a child with Fanconi anemia.

This clonotype showed up many times. CDR3 sequence reads: CASSVGGTTQYF. The DNA of the CDR3 is TGTGCCAGCAGTGTGGGGGGGACGACCCAGTACTTC. The V and J genes are TRBV6-1 and TRBJ2-5, with TRBD2 matching 7 bases. Germline assignment: CDR1 MNHNS and CDR2 SASEGT. Trimming at V came to 4 bases and at J to 7 bases, leaving 3 bases not matched to a gene. This CDR3 contains 12 residues.

This clonotype was seen only a few times. DNA for the CDR3: TGTGCCAGCAGTTTCTTAGGGGACAGTCTCGGGCAGACCCAGTACTTC. Translated, it gives CASSFLGDSLGQTQYF. The rearrangement links TRBV28 to TRBJ2-5; TRBD1 agrees at 7 bases. The germline gives CDR1 MDHEN, CDR2 SYDVKM. The CDR3 spans 16 residues. V trimming: 3 bases; J trimming: 6 bases; junction bases outside the gene matches: 13. The entire variable domain, with the rest obtained from reference TRBV28 and TRBJ2-5, is as follows: DVKVTQSSRYLVKRTGEKVFLECVQDMDHENMFWYRQDPGLGLRLIYFSYDVKMKEKGDIPEGYSVSREKKERFSLILESASTNQTSMYLCASSFLGDSLGQTQYFGPGTRLLVL.

This clonotype was observed a few times. The chain joins TRBV7-6 to TRBJ2-2; D gene ambiguous. Germline V CDR1 and CDR2: SGHVS, FNYEAQ. Trimming removed 4 bases at V and 0 bases at J, with 6 bases between. This CDR3 has 14 amino acids. The CDR3 reads CASSSNTNTGELFF. CDR3 bases: TGTGCCAGCAGCTCAAATACGAACACCGGGGAGCTGTTTTTT.

This clonotype was seen ten or more times. This sequence joins TRBV10-3 and TRBJ1-1; 9 nucleotides align to TRBD1. In germline, CDR1 is ENHRY, CDR2 SYGVKD. The CDR3 covers 13 residues. With 6 bases clipped from V and 3 bases from J, the junction kept 2 bases outside the gene matches. The CDR3 bases are TGTGCCATCAGAGGACAGGGGTACACTGAAGCTTTCTTT. This translates into CAIRGQGYTEAFF.

The chain joins TRBV6-2 or TRBV6-3 to TRBJ2-7, with D tentatively TRBD2 (5 bases). This CDR3 is 17 amino acids long. Trimming removed 2 bases at V and 0 bases at J, with 17 bases between. Per germline, CDR1 MNHEY and CDR2 SVGEGT. CDR3 in DNA: TGTGCCAGCAGTTACAGTCGCTCTAGCCCGGTCTCCTACGAGCAGTACTTC. Its translation: CASSYSRSSPVSYEQYF.

This clonotype showed up just a few times. The rearrangement joins TRBV7-2 to TRBJ1-2; D not resolved. CDR3 length equals 13 residues. Looked up from germline, CDR1 is SGHTA and CDR2 is FQGNSA. Trimming left V 4 bases short and J 8 bases short, with 14 bases between. The DNA for the CDR3 is TGTGCCAGCAGCTCCCGGACGGCATCCGGCTACACCTTC. Translating it yields CASSSRTASGYTF.

This clonotype has more than one count but fewer than ten. For the CDR3, the DNA is TGTGCCACCAGAACAAACAGGGTTCCCGAGCAGTACGTC. This codes for CATRTNRVPEQYV. The chain joins TRBV24-1 to TRBJ2-7; perhaps TRBD1 as D (6 bases). This CDR3 comprises 13 residues. V lost 7 bases and J 6 bases, leaving 15 bases between the germline ends. Germline CDR1 is KGHDR and CDR2 is SFDVKD.

V usage is TRBV7-8 and J usage is TRBJ1-1, with no clear D. Germline V gives CDR1 SGHVS, CDR2 FQNEAQ. CDR3 length: 15 residues. The V and J ends lost 3 bases and 4 bases respectively, with 15 bases between them. DNA for the CDR3: TGTGCCAGCAGCTTCAGTGCTATTCATGGCACTGAAGCTTTCTTT. Translation: CASSFSAIHGTEAFF.

This clonotype was seen repeatedly, ten times or more. The chain joins TRBV7-2 to TRBJ2-1; TRBD2 matches at 7 bases. V dropped 6 bases and J dropped 0; count of bases not matched to a gene: 5. The V gene's germline CDR1 is SGHTA and CDR2 FQGNSA. CDR3 length equals 15 residues. CDR3 nucleotides: TGTGCCAGCAGTCGCGGGGGAAGCTCCTACAATGAGCAGTTCTTC. Translated, it gives CASSRGGSSYNEQFF.

This clonotype showed up just a few times. The V and J genes are TRBV27 and TRBJ1-4; 8 nucleotides agree with TRBD1. The V gene end was trimmed by 6 bases and the J gene end by 7 bases; junction bases not matched to a gene: 7. Germline lookup yields CDR1 MNHEY and CDR2 SMNVEV (reference sequence). The CDR3 extends over 14 amino acids. CDR3 coding DNA: TGTGCCAGCAGCGACCAGGGGGCAGGTGAAAAACTGTTTTTT. Amino acid sequence: CASSDQGAGEKLFF.

The sample holds many counts of this clonotype. The chain combines TRBV11-2 with TRBJ2-2; D remains ambiguous. Germline V gene sequence: CDR1 SGHAT, CDR2 FQNNGV. V dropped 5 bases and J dropped 7 bases, with 8 bases sitting between them. This CDR3 spans 12 amino acids. The CDR3 region is CASSRSGGELFF. CDR3 DNA: TGTGCCAGCAGCCGGTCGGGCGGGGAGCTGTTTTTT.

This clonotype has just a few counts. The chain uses TRBV5-1 and TRBJ1-4; 9 bases are shared with TRBD1. From germline, CDR1 is SGHRS and CDR2 YFSETQ. The CDR3 is 15 amino acids. V was clipped by 4 bases and J by 5 bases; unmatched bases: 6. The CDR3 nucleotides are TGCGCCAGCAGCGCCGGGGACAGGGAGAATGAAAAACTGTTTTTT. Its translation is CASSAGDRENEKLFF.

On this clonotype itself: The junction departs from the called germline gene at one end, perhaps through a read error. The chain combines TRBV29-1 with TRBJ2-1, with 7 bases matching TRBD1. Germline V gene data show CDR1 as SQVTM and CDR2 as ANQGSEA. CDR3 size: 12 residues. Here the CDR3 DNA reads TGCAGCGTCCGGGACAGCTTCAATGAGCAGTTATTC. This sequence encodes CSVRDSFNEQLF.

This clonotype has just a few counts. CDR3 nucleotide sequence: TGTGCCAGCAGCTTCTTGGGTCACCAAGAGACCCAGTACTTC. Protein: CASSFLGHQETQYF. The gene calls are TRBV7-2 and TRBJ2-5; D not resolved. The CDR3 contains 14 residues. Germline-derived CDR1 and CDR2 are SGHTA and FQGNSA. V lost 3 bases and J lost 0, with 8 bases in between. The whole variable domain, filled in from reference TRBV7-2 and TRBJ2-5, reads GAGVSQSPSNKVTEKGKDVELRCDPISGHTALYWYRQSLGQGLEFLIYFQGNSAPDKSGLPSDRFSAERTGGSVSTLTIQRTQQEDSAVYLCASSFLGHQETQYFGPGTRLLVL.

This clonotype was recorded once. The chain recombines TRBV6-5 with TRBJ1-1; no reliable D call. Germline CDR1 is MNHEY and CDR2 is SVGAGI. This CDR3 has 15 residues. The germline V and J ends were trimmed by 0 bases and 4 bases, with 12 bases remaining between them. Written as DNA, the CDR3 is TGTGCCAGCAGTTACTCCTCAGAATCGGGCACTGAAGCTTTCTTT. It translates to CASSYSSESGTEAFF.

The V and J genes are TRBV20-1 and TRBJ1-1, with D uncertain. V was pared by 1 base and J by 1 base, with 16 bases between. Looked up from germline, CDR1 is DFQATT and CDR2 is SNEGSKA (reference sequence). There are 16 residues in the CDR3. DNA of the CDR3: TGCAGTGCTAGAGGGTACAGATCCCGGGCGAACACTGAAGCTTTCTTT. It is translated as CSARGYRSRANTEAFF.

In its sample, this clonotype was seen a few times. The V and J genes are TRBV5-1 and TRBJ2-1; tentatively, D is TRBD1 (6 bases). CDR3 length: 15 residues. Looked up from germline, CDR1 is SGHRS and CDR2 is YFSETQ. V lost 0 bases to trimming and J lost 2 bases, with 9 bases between them. CDR3 DNA sequence: TGCGCCAGCAGCTTGGTTCCAGGGGCCTACAATGAGCAGTTCTTC. Amino acid sequence: CASSLVPGAYNEQFF.

This clonotype was found many times. The V call is TRBV21-1, the J call TRBJ2-3; whether TRBD1, the table's D call, matches the DNA was not checked. TRBV21-1 is recorded as a pseudogene. The CDR3 consists of 21 residues. This CDR3 is CASSKRGVITGAYAYEDTQYF. CDR3 bases: TGTGCCAGCAGCAAACGGGGGGTTATTACAGGAGCATATGCCTACGAAGATACGCAGTATTTT.

This clonotype was counted once. The CDR3 DNA is TGTGCCAGCAGCCAAGAATTTGGGGGAAACTATGGCTACACCTTC. It translates to CASSQEFGGNYGYTF. The rearrangement links TRBV4-2 to TRBJ1-2; D might be TRBD1 (5 bases). Germline V gene data show CDR1 as LGHNA and CDR2 as YNFKEQ. CDR3 size: 15 residues. V was clipped by 0 bases and J by 2 bases, with 10 bases between them.

This clonotype was counted between two and nine times. The chain has TRBV12-5 and TRBJ2-7; no clear D gene. This CDR3 region has 11 residues. V shed 3 bases and J shed 4 bases, with 4 bases lying between them. The germline CDR1 and CDR2 sequences are LGHNT and FRNRAP. The CDR3 DNA reads as TGTGCTAGTGGTTTAGGGTACGAGCAGTACTTC. This translates into CASGLGYEQYF.

The genes are TRBV12-3 or TRBV12-4 and TRBJ1-4; possible D gene TRBD1, 5 bases. Trimming pared 0 bases from V and 1 base from J, leaving 12 bases between. The CDR3 runs 17 residues. The CDR3 sequence is CASSLARGGGTNEKLFF. DNA of the CDR3: TGTGCCAGCAGTTTAGCGCGTGGGGGAGGAACTAATGAAAAACTGTTTTTT.

The V gene is TRBV19, the J gene TRBJ2-1, with TRBD2 as a possible D gene (7 bases). Trimming took off 3 bases at V and 8 bases at J, with 17 bases between the two ends. Germline assignment: CDR1 LNHDA and CDR2 SQIVND (reference sequence). The CDR3 totals 15 residues. The CDR3 spells CASSISRGGGDEQFF. CDR3 nucleotide sequence: TGTGCCAGTAGTATTTCTCGCGGGGGCGGAGATGAGCAGTTCTTC.

The chain has TRBV7-2 and TRBJ2-7; D uncertain. Per germline, CDR1 SGHTA and CDR2 FQGNSA. Deletions cut 6 bases from V and 6 bases from J, with 9 bases between. The CDR3 is 11 amino acids. The CDR3 nucleotides read TGTGCCAGCAGGGCTTCCGCCGAGCAGTACTTC. This sequence encodes CASRASAEQYF.

V and J are TRBV7-9 and TRBJ2-1; either TRBD1 or TRBD2 may supply D (5 bases each). The CDR3 totals 14 residues. Germline V gene data show CDR1 as SEHNR and CDR2 as FQNEAQ (reference sequence). Trimming left V 10 bases short and J 4 bases short, with 17 bases between. The CDR3 sequence: CATPFGATYNEQFF. For the CDR3, the DNA is TGTGCCACCCCCTTCGGGGCCACGTACAATGAGCAGTTCTTC.